These 2 T cell receptor beta chains originate from one sample sequenced in a study of neurological immune-mediated disorders. TCRdb recomputed calls from the 5' RACE reads with MiXCR, one row per CDR3 protein. Among 30,000 to 35,000 distinct CDR3 sequences, approximately 22% were seen once, and the ten largest hold 25% to 30%. The sequencing sample was made of CD4+ T cells from blood. These receptors were taken from a man aged 45-65 years with HTLV-1-associated myelopathy (HAM/TSP).

This clonotype was seen ten or more times. The rearrangement links TRBV12-3 or TRBV12-4 to TRBJ2-2; possible D gene TRBD1, 6 bases. Trimming left V 5 bases short and J 6 bases short, with 13 bases between. The CDR3 is made up of 14 amino acids. CDR3 sequence (DNA): TGTGCCAGCAGTCGGCAGGGGTCCTCCGGGGAGCTGTTTTTT. It codes for CASSRQGSSGELFF.

This clonotype was seen repeatedly, ten times or more. This chain links TRBV5-6 with TRBJ2-1; 10 bases line up with TRBD2. CDR3 length: 15 amino acids. Germline V gene lookup returns CDR1 SGHDT and CDR2 YYEEEE. The V and J ends lost 4 bases and 4 bases, in that order; junction bases with no gene match: 5. CDR3 DNA: TGTGCCAGCAGCCCTGGGACTAGCGTATACAATGAGCAGTTCTTC. This encodes CASSPGTSVYNEQFF.